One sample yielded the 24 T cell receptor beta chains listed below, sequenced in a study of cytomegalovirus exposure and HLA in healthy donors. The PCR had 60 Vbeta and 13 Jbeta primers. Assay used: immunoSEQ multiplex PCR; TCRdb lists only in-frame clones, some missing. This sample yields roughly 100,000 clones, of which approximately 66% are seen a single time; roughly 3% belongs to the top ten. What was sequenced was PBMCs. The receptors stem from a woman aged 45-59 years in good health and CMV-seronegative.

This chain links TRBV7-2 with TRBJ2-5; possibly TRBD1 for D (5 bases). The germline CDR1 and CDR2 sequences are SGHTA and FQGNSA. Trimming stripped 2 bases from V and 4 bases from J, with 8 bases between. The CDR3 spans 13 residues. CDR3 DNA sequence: TGTGCCAGCAGCTTACTGGGGCCAGAGACCCAGTACTTC. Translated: CASSLLGPETQYF.

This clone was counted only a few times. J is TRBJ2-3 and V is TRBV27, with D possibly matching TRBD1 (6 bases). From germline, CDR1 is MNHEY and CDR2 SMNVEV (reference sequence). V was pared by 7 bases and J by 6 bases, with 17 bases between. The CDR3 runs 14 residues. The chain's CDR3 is CASTRQGIWDTQYF. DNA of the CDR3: TGTGCCAGCACGCGGCAGGGGATATGGGATACGCAGTATTTT.

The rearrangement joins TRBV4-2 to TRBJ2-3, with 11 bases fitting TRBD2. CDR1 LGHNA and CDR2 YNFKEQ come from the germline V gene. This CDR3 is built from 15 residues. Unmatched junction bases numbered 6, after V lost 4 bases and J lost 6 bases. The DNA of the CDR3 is TGTGCCAGCAGCCCAAATAGCGGGGGGGCCGATACGCAGTATTTT. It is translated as CASSPNSGGADTQYF.

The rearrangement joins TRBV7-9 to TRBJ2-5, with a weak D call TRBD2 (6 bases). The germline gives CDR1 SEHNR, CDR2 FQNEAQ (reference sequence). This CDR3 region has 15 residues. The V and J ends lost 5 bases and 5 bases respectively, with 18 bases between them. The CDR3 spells CASSKASAVWETQYF. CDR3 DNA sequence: TGTGCCAGCAGCAAAGCTAGCGCGGTCTGGGAGACCCAGTACTTC. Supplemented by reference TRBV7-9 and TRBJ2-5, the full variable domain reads DTGVSQNPRHKITKRGQNVTFRCDPISEHNRLYWYRQTLGQGPEFLTYFQNEAQLEKSRLLSDRFSAERPKGSFSTLEIQRTEQGDSAMYLCASSKASAVWETQYFGPGTRLLVL.

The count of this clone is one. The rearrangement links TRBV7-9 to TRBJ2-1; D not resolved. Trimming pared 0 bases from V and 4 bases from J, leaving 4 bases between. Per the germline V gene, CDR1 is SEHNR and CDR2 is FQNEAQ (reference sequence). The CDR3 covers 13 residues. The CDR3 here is CASSLASYNEQFF. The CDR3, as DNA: TGTGCCAGCAGCTTAGCGAGTTACAATGAGCAGTTCTTC.

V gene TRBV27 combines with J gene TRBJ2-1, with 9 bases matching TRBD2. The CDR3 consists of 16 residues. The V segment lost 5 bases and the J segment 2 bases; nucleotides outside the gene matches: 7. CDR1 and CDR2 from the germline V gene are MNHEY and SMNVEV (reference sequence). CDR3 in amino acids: CASSQSRTSAYNEQFF. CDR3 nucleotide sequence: TGTGCCAGCAGTCAGAGCCGGACTAGCGCCTACAATGAGCAGTTCTTC.

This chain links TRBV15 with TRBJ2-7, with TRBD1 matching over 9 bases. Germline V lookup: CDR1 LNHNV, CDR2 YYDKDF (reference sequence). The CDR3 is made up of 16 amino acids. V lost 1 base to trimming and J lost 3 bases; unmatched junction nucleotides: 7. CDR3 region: CATSRAWKGQGYEQYF. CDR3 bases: TGTGCCACCAGCAGAGCATGGAAGGGACAGGGCTACGAGCAGTACTTC. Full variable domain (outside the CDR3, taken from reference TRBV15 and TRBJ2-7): DAMVIQNPRYQVTQFGKPVTLSCSQTLNHNVMYWYQQKSSQAPKLLFHYYDKDFNNEADTPDNFQSRRPNTSFCFLDIRSPGLGDTAMYLCATSRAWKGQGYEQYFGPGTRLTVT.

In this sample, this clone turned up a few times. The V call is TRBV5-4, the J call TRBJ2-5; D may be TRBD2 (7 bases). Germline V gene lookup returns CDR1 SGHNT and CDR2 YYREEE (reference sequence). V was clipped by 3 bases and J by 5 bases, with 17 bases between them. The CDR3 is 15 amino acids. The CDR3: CASSSELGGVETQYF. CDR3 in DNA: TGTGCCAGCAGCTCGGAGTTAGGGGGGGTGGAGACCCAGTACTTC.

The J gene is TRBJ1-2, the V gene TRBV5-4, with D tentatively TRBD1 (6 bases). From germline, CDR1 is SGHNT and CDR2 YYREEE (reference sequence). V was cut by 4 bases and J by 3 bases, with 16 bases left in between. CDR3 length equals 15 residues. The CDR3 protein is CASSTGQIVHYGYTF. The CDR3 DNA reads TGTGCCAGCAGCACCGGACAGATCGTTCACTATGGCTACACCTTC.

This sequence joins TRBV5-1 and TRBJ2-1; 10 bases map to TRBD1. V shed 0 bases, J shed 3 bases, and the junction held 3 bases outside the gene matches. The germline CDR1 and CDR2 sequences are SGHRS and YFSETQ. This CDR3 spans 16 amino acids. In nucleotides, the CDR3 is TGCGCCAGCAGCTTGGGGGGACAGGGGTTCTACAATGAGCAGTTCTTC. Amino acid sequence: CASSLGGQGFYNEQFF.

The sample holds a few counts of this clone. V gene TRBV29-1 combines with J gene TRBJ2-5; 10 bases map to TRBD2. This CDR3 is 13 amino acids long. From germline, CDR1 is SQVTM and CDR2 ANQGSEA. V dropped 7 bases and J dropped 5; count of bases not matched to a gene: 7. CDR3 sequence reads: CSATPGLAETQYF. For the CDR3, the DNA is TGCAGCGCTACCCCGGGACTAGCGGAGACCCAGTACTTC.

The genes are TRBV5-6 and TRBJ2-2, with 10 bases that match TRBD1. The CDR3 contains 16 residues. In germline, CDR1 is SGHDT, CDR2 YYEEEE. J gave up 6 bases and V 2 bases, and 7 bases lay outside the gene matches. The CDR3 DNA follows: TGTGCCAGCAGCTTACGAGACAGGGGGCATTCCGGGGAGCTGTTTTTT. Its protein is CASSLRDRGHSGELFF.

CDR3 nucleotides: TGTGCCAGCAGAGACAGGGGGTACGAGCAGTACTTC. This gives the protein CASRDRGYEQYF. The chain uses TRBV2 and TRBJ2-5; 9 bases are a match to TRBD1. The DNA end is more similar to TRBJ2-7, so the J call may be wrong. The CDR3 has 12 residues. Germline V gene lookup returns CDR1 SNHLY and CDR2 FYNNEI.

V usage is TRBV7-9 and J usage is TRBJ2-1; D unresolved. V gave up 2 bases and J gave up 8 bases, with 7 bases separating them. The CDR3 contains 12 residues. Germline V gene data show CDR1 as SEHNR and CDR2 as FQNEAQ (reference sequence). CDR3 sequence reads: CASSLNSHEQFF. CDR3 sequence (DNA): TGTGCCAGCAGCTTAAACTCCCATGAGCAGTTCTTC.

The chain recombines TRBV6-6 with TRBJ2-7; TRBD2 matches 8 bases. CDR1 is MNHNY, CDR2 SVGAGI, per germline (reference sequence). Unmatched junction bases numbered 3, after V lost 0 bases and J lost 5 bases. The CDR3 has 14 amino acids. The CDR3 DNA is TGTGCCAGCAGTTACTCATCGGGGGGGGACGAGCAGTACTTC. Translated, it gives CASSYSSGGDEQYF.

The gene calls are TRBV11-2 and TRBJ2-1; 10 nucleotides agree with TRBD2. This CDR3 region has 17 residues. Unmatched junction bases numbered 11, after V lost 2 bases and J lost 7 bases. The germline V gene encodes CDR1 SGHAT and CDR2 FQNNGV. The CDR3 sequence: CASSLQAGGPLGNEQFF. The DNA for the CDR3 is TGTGCCAGCAGCTTACAAGCGGGGGGGCCCCTGGGGAATGAGCAGTTCTTC.

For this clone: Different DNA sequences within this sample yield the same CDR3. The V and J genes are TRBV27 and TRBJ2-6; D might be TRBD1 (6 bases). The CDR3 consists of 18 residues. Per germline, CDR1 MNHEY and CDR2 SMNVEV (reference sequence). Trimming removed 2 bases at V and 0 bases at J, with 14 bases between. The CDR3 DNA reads TGTGCCAGCAGTTTAAGGGGGATAACTAACTCTGGGGCCAACGTCCTGACTTTC. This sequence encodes CASSLRGITNSGANVLTF.

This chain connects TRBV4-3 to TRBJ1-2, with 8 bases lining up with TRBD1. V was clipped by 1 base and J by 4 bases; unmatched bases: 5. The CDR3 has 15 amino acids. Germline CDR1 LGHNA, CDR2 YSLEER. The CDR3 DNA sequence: TGCGCCAGCAGCCAAGCGGACAGGGATGGCTATGGCTACACCTTC. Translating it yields CASSQADRDGYGYTF.

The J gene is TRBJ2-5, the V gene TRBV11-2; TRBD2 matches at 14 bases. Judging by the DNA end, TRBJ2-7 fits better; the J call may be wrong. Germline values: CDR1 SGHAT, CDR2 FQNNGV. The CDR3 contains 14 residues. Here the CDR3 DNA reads TGTGCCAGCAGAGGGACTAGCGGGAGTAGCGAGCAGTACTTC. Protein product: CASRGTSGSSEQYF.

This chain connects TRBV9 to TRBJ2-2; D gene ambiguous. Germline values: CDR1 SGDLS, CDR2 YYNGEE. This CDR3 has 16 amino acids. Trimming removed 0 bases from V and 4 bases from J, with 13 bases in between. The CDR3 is CASSVEGVHGTGELFF. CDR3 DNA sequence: TGTGCCAGCAGCGTAGAAGGAGTCCACGGCACCGGGGAGCTGTTTTTT.

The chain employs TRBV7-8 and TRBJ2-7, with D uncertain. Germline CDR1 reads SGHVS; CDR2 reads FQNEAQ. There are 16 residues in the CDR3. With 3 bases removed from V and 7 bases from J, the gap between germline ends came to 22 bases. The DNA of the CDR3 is TGTGCCAGCAGCTTCAAGTTCAACCATAATCCAGGAGAGCAGTACTTC. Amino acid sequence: CASSFKFNHNPGEQYF.

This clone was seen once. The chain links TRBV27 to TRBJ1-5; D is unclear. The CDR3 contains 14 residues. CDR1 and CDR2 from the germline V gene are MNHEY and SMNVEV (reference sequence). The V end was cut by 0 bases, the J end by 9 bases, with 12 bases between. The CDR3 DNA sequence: TGTGCCAGCAGTTTATCGGAGGTCTCTCGGCCCCAGCATTTT. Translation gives CASSLSEVSRPQHF.

The CDR3: CASNILANSYNEQFF. The CDR3 nucleotides read TGTGCCAGCAACATACTAGCGAACTCCTACAATGAGCAGTTCTTC. The chain links TRBV5-8 to TRBJ2-1, with TRBD2 identical over 7 bases. CDR1 and CDR2 from the germline V gene are SGHTS and YDEGEE. The CDR3 consists of 15 residues. J was trimmed by 0 bases and V by 6 bases; bases with no gene match: 6.

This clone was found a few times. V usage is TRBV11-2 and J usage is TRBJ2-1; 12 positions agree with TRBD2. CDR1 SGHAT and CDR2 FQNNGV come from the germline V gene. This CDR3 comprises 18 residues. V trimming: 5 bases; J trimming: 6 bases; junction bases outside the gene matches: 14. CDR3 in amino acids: CASSTDLSSGGVVNEQFF. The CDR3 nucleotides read TGTGCCAGCAGCACAGACCTGTCTAGCGGGGGGGTAGTCAATGAGCAGTTCTTC.